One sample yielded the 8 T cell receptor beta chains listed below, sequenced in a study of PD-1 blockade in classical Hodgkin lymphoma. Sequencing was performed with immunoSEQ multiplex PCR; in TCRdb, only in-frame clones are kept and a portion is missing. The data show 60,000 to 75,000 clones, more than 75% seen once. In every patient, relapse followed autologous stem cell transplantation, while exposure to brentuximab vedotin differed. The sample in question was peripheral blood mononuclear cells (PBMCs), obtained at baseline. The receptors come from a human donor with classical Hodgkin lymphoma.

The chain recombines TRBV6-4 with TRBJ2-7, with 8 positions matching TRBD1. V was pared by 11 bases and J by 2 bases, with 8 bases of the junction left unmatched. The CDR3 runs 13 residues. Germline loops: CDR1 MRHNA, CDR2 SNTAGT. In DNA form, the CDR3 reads TGTGCCCCGGTATTACAGGGGGCCTACGAGCAGTACTTC. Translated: CAPVLQGAYEQYF.

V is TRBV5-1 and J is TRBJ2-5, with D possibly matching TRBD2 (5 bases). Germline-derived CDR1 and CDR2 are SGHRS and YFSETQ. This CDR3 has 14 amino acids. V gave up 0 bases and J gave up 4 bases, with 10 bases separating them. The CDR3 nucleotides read TGCGCCAGCAGCTTGGCCGGGGTTGGAGAGACCCAGTACTTC. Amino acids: CASSLAGVGETQYF.

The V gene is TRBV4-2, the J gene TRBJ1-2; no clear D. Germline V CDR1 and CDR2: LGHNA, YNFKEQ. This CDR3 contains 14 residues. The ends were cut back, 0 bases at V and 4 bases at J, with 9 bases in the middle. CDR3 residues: CASSQDPQSYGYTF. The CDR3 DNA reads TGTGCCAGCAGCCAAGATCCGCAAAGCTATGGCTACACCTTC.

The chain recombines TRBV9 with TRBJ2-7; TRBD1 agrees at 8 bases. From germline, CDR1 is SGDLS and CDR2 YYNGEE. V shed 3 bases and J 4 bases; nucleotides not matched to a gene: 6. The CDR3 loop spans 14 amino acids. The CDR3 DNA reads TGTGCCAGCAGCGCCGGGACAGGACCATACGAGCAGTACTTC. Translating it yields CASSAGTGPYEQYF.

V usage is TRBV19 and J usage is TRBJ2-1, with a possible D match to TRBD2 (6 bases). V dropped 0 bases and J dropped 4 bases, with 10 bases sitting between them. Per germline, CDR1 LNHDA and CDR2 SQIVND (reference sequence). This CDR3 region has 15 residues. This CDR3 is CASSIDPGDYNEQFF. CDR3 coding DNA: TGTGCCAGTAGTATAGATCCGGGGGATTACAATGAGCAGTTCTTC.

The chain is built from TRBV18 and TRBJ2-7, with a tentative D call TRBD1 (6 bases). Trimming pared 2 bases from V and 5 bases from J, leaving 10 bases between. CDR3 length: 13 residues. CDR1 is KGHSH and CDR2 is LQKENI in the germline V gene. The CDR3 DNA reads TGTGCCAGCTCACCAGGACAGCCGAACGAGCAGTACTTC. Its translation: CASSPGQPNEQYF.

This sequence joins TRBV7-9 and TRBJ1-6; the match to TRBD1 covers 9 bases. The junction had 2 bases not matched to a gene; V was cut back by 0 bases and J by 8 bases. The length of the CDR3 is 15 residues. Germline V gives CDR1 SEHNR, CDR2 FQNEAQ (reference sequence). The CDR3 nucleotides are TGTGCCAGCAGCTTAGCCGGGACAGGGTATTCACCCCTCCACTTT. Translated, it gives CASSLAGTGYSPLHF.

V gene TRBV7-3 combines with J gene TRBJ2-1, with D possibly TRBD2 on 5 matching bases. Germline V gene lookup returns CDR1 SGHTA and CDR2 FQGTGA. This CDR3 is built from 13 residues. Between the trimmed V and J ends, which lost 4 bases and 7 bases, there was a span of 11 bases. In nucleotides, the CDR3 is TGTGCCAGCAGCTATTTGGGCGGGAATGAGCAGTTCTTC. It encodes CASSYLGGNEQFF.